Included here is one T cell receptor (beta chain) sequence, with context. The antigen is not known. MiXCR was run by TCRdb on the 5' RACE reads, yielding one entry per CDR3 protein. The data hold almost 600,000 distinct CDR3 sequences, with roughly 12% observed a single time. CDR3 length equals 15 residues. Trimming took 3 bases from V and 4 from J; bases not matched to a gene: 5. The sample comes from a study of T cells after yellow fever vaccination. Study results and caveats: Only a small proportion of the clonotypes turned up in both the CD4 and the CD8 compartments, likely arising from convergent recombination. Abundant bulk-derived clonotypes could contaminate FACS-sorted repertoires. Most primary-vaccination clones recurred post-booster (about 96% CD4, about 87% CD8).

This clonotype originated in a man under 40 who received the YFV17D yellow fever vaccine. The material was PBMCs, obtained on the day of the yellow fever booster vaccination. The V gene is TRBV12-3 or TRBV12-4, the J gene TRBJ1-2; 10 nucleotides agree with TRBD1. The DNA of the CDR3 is TGTGCCAGCAGTTTGAGGACAGGGGGTACCTATGGCTACACCTTC. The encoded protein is CASSLRTGGTYGYTF.